This passage covers 21 T cell receptor beta chains from one sample sequenced in a study of control samples from healthy donors and cancer patients. TCRdb keeps only in-frame clones here, not all; method: immunoSEQ multiplex PCR. In the table there are approximately 14,000 clones, roughly 77% of which are singletons. Sequenced: formalin-fixed, paraffin-embedded tissue. These TCRs come from a female donor with lung cancer.

The chain employs TRBV9 and TRBJ2-3; 15 positions match TRBD2. V lost 2 bases to trimming and J lost 4 bases; unmatched junction nucleotides: 8. The germline V gene has CDR1 SGDLS and CDR2 YYNGEE. This CDR3 has 18 amino acids. The CDR3 region has the DNA TGTGCCAGCAGCGTCCGGACTAGCGGGGGGGCCCCCCCAGATACGCAGTATTTT. Protein: CASSVRTSGGAPPDTQYF.

The J gene is TRBJ2-7, the V gene TRBV4-1, with D perhaps being TRBD1 or TRBD2 (5 bases each). This CDR3 comprises 15 residues. V lost 5 bases, J lost 3 bases, and 17 bases lay in between. Germline values: CDR1 MGHRA, CDR2 YSYEKL. The CDR3: CASSSFPGTLYEQYF. CDR3 coding DNA: TGCGCCAGCAGCTCCTTCCCGGGGACGCTCTACGAGCAGTACTTC.

J is TRBJ2-1 and V is TRBV3-1 (or the pseudogene TRBV3-2), with 11 nucleotides matching TRBD2. The CDR3 consists of 15 residues. The germline V gene has CDR1 LGHDT and CDR2 YNNKEL (reference sequence). The V segment lost 6 bases and the J segment 9 bases; nucleotides outside the gene matches: 10. The CDR3 loop reads CASSPRTSGGTEQFF. The CDR3 region has the DNA TGTGCCAGCAGTCCCAGAACTAGCGGGGGAACTGAGCAGTTCTTC.

The chain couples TRBV6-5 to TRBJ2-3; D uncertain. From germline, CDR1 is MNHEY and CDR2 SVGAGI. Deletions cut 6 bases from V and 2 bases from J, with 12 bases between. The CDR3 loop spans 14 amino acids. The CDR3: CASSQTVFTDTQYF. The CDR3 DNA follows: TGTGCCAGCAGCCAAACGGTCTTCACAGATACGCAGTATTTT.

The chain links TRBV18 to TRBJ2-2; maybe TRBD1 (5 bases). CDR3 length: 14 amino acids. Germline CDR1 KGHSH, CDR2 LQKENI. The V and J ends lost 3 bases and 6 bases respectively, with 11 bases between them. CDR3 in amino acids: CASSPTVGPGELFF. DNA of the CDR3: TGTGCCAGCTCACCGACGGTGGGGCCCGGGGAGCTGTTTTTT.

V usage is TRBV7-2 and J usage is TRBJ2-3; D is perhaps TRBD2 (6 bases). Germline CDR1 reads SGHTA; CDR2 reads FQGNSA. Deletions cut 1 base from V and 6 bases from J, with 11 bases between. The CDR3 is made up of 14 amino acids. The CDR3 nucleotides are TGTGCCAGCAGCTTAGTGGCGGGGTACGATACGCAGTATTTT. Its translation is CASSLVAGYDTQYF. The full variable domain, its missing parts supplied by reference TRBV7-2 and TRBJ2-3, is GAGVSQSPSNKVTEKGKDVELRCDPISGHTALYWYRQSLGQGLEFLIYFQGNSAPDKSGLPSDRFSAERTGGSVSTLTIQRTQQEDSAVYLCASSLVAGYDTQYFGPGTRLTVL.

V and J are TRBV10-3 and TRBJ2-6; D is unresolved. Trimming removed 4 bases from V and 1 base from J, with 17 bases in between. Germline values: CDR1 ENHRY, CDR2 SYGVKD. The CDR3 contains 18 residues. CDR3 sequence reads: CAISAKGPSKSGANVLTF. The CDR3 coding sequence is TGTGCCATCAGTGCTAAGGGTCCCAGTAAGTCTGGGGCCAACGTCCTGACTTTC.

The sample holds a few counts of this clone. The chain recombines TRBV4-3 with TRBJ2-3; TRBD2 agrees at 11 bases. Germline V gene sequence: CDR1 LGHNA, CDR2 YSLEER. V lost 4 bases to trimming and J lost 3 bases; unmatched junction nucleotides: 6. This CDR3 has 16 amino acids. The CDR3 sequence: CASSLKASGGTDTQYF. Written as DNA, the CDR3 is TGCGCCAGCAGCCTGAAGGCTAGCGGGGGGACAGATACGCAGTATTTT.

The chain recombines TRBV4-3 with TRBJ2-1, with TRBD2 matching over 14 bases. CDR1 LGHNA and CDR2 YSLEER come from the germline V gene. Losses at the gene ends were 0 bases for V and 6 bases for J; bases not matched to a gene: 4. The CDR3 extends over 17 amino acids. This chain's CDR3 is CASSQDLTSGGGNEQFF. The DNA of the CDR3 is TGCGCCAGCAGCCAAGATTTGACTAGCGGGGGGGGCAATGAGCAGTTCTTC.

The chain carries TRBV2 and TRBJ2-1; 10 nucleotides align to TRBD2. CDR3 length: 14 residues. J gave up 3 bases and V 5 bases, and 1 base lay outside the gene matches. The germline CDR1 and CDR2 sequences are SNHLY and FYNNEI. The CDR3 region is CASSRLAGYNEQFF. In DNA form, the CDR3 reads TGTGCCAGCAGTCGACTAGCGGGCTACAATGAGCAGTTCTTC.

This clone appeared once. V usage is TRBV28 and J usage is TRBJ2-1, with 7 bases matching TRBD2. The CDR3 has 15 residues. The germline CDR1 and CDR2 sequences are MDHEN and SYDVKM. V gave up 6 bases and J gave up 1 base; unmatched junction bases: 6. The CDR3 DNA reads as TGTGCCAGCAGCTCTAGCGGAACTTCCTACAATGAGCAGTTCTTC. Translation gives CASSSSGTSYNEQFF.

In its sample, this clone ranks as medium-sized (0.01 to 0.1%). The chain recombines TRBV9 with TRBJ2-3; TRBD2 agrees at 8 bases. J gave up 4 bases and V 4 bases, and 14 bases lay outside the gene matches. The germline CDR1 and CDR2 sequences are SGDLS and YYNGEE. CDR3 length: 17 residues. The CDR3, as DNA: TGTGCCAGCAGCCCAGGAGATCCGGGAGGGCCCGCAGATACGCAGTATTTT. It yields the protein CASSPGDPGGPADTQYF.

The rearrangement joins TRBV19 to TRBJ1-1; D not certain. Deletions cut 5 bases from V and 8 bases from J, with 21 bases between. The CDR3 totals 15 residues. Germline CDR1 is LNHDA and CDR2 is SQIVND (reference sequence). CDR3 in DNA: TGTGCCAGTAGTCCCCCGGGCGCCGAGTTCGGGGAAGCTTTCTTT. It is translated as CASSPPGAEFGEAFF.

J is TRBJ2-7 and V is TRBV30; D is possibly TRBD2 (6 bases). Germline V lookup: CDR1 GTSNPN, CDR2 SVGIG (reference sequence). This CDR3 comprises 11 residues. The germline V and J ends were trimmed by 3 bases and 9 bases, with 12 bases remaining between them. CDR3 nucleotides: TGTGCCTGGAGGGCCGGGGGAGGGCAGTACTTC. This encodes CAWRAGGGQYF.

The rearrangement joins TRBV7-9 to TRBJ2-3; D gene ambiguous. V gave up 2 bases and J gave up 0 bases, with 9 bases separating them. This CDR3 region has 15 residues. Germline CDR1 SEHNR, CDR2 FQNEAQ (reference sequence). CDR3 loop: CASSLRQLSTDTQYF. The CDR3 DNA sequence: TGTGCCAGCAGCTTAAGGCAACTAAGCACAGATACGCAGTATTTT. Full variable domain (rest looked up from reference TRBV7-9 and TRBJ2-3): DTGVSQNPRHKITKRGQNVTFRCDPISEHNRLYWYRQTLGQGPEFLTYFQNEAQLEKSRLLSDRFSAERPKGSFSTLEIQRTEQGDSAMYLCASSLRQLSTDTQYFGPGTRLTVL.

On this clone itself: The same CDR3 is also encoded by other DNA sequences in this sample. V is TRBV4-1 and J is TRBJ2-7; 9 positions agree with TRBD2. Germline V gene lookup returns CDR1 MGHRA and CDR2 YSYEKL. J gave up 3 bases and V 4 bases, and 10 bases lay outside the gene matches. The CDR3 spans 16 residues. DNA for the CDR3: TGCGCCAGCAGCCGGCAAACCGGGACTAGCAACTACGAGCAGTACTTC. Protein sequence: CASSRQTGTSNYEQYF.

Comment on this clone: A much more abundant neighbour one base away suggests this may be a read error. This sample also contains other DNA sequences that code for the same CDR3. The rearrangement links TRBV5-4 to TRBJ1-1, with D hard to call. The germline V gene has CDR1 SGHNT and CDR2 YYREEE (reference sequence). The CDR3 runs to 14 residues. V lost 0 bases and J 8 bases, leaving 14 bases between the germline ends. The CDR3 DNA reads as TGTGCCAGCAGCTTGGAAAGCACGACGGTAGAAGCTTTCTTT. Translating it yields CASSLESTTVEAFF.

This clone was observed a handful of times. This chain links TRBV11-3 with TRBJ2-7, with D possibly TRBD1 on 6 matching bases. CDR1 is SGHNT and CDR2 is YENEEA in the germline V gene. V lost 5 bases and J lost 6, with 11 bases in between. This CDR3 is built from 12 residues. The CDR3, as DNA: TGTGCCAGCAGCCTTACGACAGGCGAGCAGTACTTC. It encodes CASSLTTGEQYF.

V and J are TRBV6-2 or TRBV6-3 and TRBJ1-1; D is uncertain. Deletions cut 7 bases from V and 0 bases from J, with 18 bases between. There are 16 residues in the CDR3. CDR1 and CDR2 (germline): MNHEY, SVGEGT. The CDR3 spells CASNPGRRGMNTEAFF. CDR3 bases: TGTGCCAGCAACCCAGGTAGACGGGGTATGAACACTGAAGCTTTCTTT.

The table lists this clone with a few counts. The chain recombines TRBV23-1 with TRBJ2-1, with TRBD1 matching 9 bases. TRBV23-1 is an ORF, with its function uncertain. Losses at the gene ends were 2 bases for V and 4 bases for J; bases not matched to a gene: 6. The CDR3 contains 16 residues. CDR3 sequence: CASSQLRTGEYNEQFF. DNA of the CDR3: TGCGCCAGCAGTCAACTGAGGACAGGGGAATACAATGAGCAGTTCTTC.

Turning to this clone: This may stem from a read error, because a much larger clone lies one nucleotide away. Other DNA sequences in this specimen translate into the identical CDR3. The rearrangement links TRBV5-1 to TRBJ2-1; D uncertain. Germline lookup yields CDR1 SGHRS and CDR2 YFSETQ. V was pared by 5 bases and J by 8 bases, with 17 bases between. CDR3 length: 14 amino acids. The CDR3 DNA reads TGCGCCAGCAGTTTGAGAATAGCTATCCATGAGCAGTTCTTC. Its translation: CASSLRIAIHEQFF.